The T cell receptor (beta chain) described here comes from a study of cytomegalovirus exposure and HLA in healthy donors (dated by TCRdb to between 2016 and 2019). Regarding the study in general: A later analysis indicated that the 95 to 150 validation repertoires were generated on the platform also employed for the 650 to 850 repertoires of the first cohort. The aim of the study was to test whether cataloging public T cell receptors could identify signatures of past pathogen exposure. High-throughput TCR immunosequencing, statistical association of individual TCRs with disease status, and machine learning were combined to predict cytomegalovirus infection status. A separate validation cohort of 100 to 150 different subjects was used in addition to the 666-subject first cohort. Points the paper makes about the study in general: In the study, 150 to 200 TCR beta chains were listed as associated with cytomegalovirus. The classifier was reported to diagnose cytomegalovirus status with high specificity and sensitivity in both the original cohort and the validation cohort. Subsequent analysis determined that TCRs grouped into clusters in the first cohort also showed a tendency toward co-occurrence across the approximately 110 validation repertoires, and roughly 95% of cluster scores exceeded 0. In vitro tests confirmed that a few of the cytomegalovirus-associated TCR beta chains recognize cytomegalovirus antigens. While some public TCRs were present in many individuals, most TCR sequences turned up only very rarely across donors. A later analysis had no HLA typing for the validation cohort, so co-occurrence there was scored across all 130 or so repertoires. It was suggested by the authors that the approach could potentially be generalized to other disease states and immunological phenotypes.

The library relied on the immunoSEQ multiplex PCR assay. As for how the authors treated the data: To diagnose cytomegalovirus status from the catalog of TCR beta chain sequences, a statistical classification framework was built. TCRdb provides this immuneACCESS table in a form limited to in-frame rearrangements. Some clones are lacking; in checked studies, under half of them reflect an unresolved V gene, and why the rest are absent is not known. V and J calls and clone size follow that table, whereas D and trimming were derived from the DNA. This sample lists about 360,000 clones; roughly 85% were detected once. The ten largest clones represent roughly 0.83% of the sample. Turning to this clone: Its antigen has not been determined. Qualities for individual bases were not recorded, and no much larger clone is one base off.

From the germline V gene, CDR1 is MNHEY and CDR2 is SVGAGI. Measured from the cysteine to the phenylalanine, the CDR3 is 15 residues long. The DNA shown is the 45-base CDR3, in frame from base 1. V loses 4 bases, J loses 1 base, and the germline ends lie 13 bases apart. The donors belonged to the validation cohort of under 150 subjects, which was separate from the roughly 700-subject first cohort. The clonotype comes from a woman aged 18-35 years in good health and CMV-seronegative. Recombination joined TRBV6-5 with TRBJ1-1, with a tentative D gene TRBD1 over 6 matching bases. The sample consisted of PBMCs. The DNA reads TGTGCCAGCAGTTCTCCCAGGGGTGGGAACACTGAAGCTTTCTTT. It specifies CASSSPRGGNTEAFF.